This T cell receptor beta chain was retrieved from a study of T-cell memory formation after mild COVID-19. Study as a whole: Largely donor-specific TCR clusters were found. Findings and caveats of the study: Clones contracting across day 15 to 85 had a balanced CD4/CD8 profile; later expanding clones leaned CD4+. Largely, contracting CD4+ clones fell within CM and EM, and contracting CD8+ clones within EMRA.

Note on this clonotype: Its cognate antigen is unknown.

Trimming at V came to 3 bases and at J to 5 bases, leaving 6 bases not matched to a gene. Germline assignment: CDR1 LNHDA and CDR2 SQIVND (reference sequence). This CDR3 region has 14 residues. TCR alpha and TCR beta cDNA libraries with sample barcodes and UMIs came from 5'RACE using constant-segment primers. TCRdb analysed the 5' RACE reads with MiXCR anew, one entry per CDR3 protein. This table has over 95,000 distinct CDR3 sequences, 22% appearing once. This clonotype was obtained from a man aged 18 to 30 who had mild COVID-19 (a few samples of this study predate the infection). Cell type and time point are not known. The sequenced sample consisted of PBMCs or a T cell subset sorted from them (not recorded which). The V gene is TRBV19, the J gene TRBJ1-1; 7 bases map to TRBD1. The CDR3 reads CASSITGARTEAFF. DNA of the CDR3: TGTGCCAGTAGTATTACAGGGGCGAGGACTGAAGCTTTCTTT.